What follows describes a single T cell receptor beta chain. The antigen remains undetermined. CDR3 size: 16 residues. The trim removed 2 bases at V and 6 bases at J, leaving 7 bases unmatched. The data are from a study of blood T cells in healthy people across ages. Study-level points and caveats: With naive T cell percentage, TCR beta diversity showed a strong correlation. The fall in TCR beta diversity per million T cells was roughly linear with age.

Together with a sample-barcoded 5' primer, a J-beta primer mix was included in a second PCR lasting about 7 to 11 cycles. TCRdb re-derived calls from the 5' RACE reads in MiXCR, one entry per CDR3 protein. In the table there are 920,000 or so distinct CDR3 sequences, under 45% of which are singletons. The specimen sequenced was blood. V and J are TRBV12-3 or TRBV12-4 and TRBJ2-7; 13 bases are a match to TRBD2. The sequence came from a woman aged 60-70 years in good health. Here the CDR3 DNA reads TGTGCCAGCAGTTTATTTCCGCGACTAGCGGGAGGCGAGCAGTACTTC. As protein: CASSLFPRLAGGEQYF.